Listed below are T cell receptor beta chains from one sample, sequenced in a study of immune evolution from preneoplasia to lung adenocarcinoma. Using immunoSEQ multiplex PCR, the repertoire was profiled, and TCRdb retains in-frame clones only, with some absent. The sample has roughly 40,000 clones; 74% are singletons. The sample taken for sequencing was FFPE invasive lung adenocarcinoma tissue. The source of these receptors is a person aged 55-75 years with lung adenocarcinoma. CDR3s include the opening cysteine and the closing phenylalanine or tryptophan. D genes are given only for firm matches. Size is stated for part of the rows, as once, few or many counts, or as a class when the clone is expanded.

d_call: TRBD1
j_call: TRBJ1-2
v_call: TRBV15
clone_size: .
cdr3_length: 15
cdr3_nt: TGTGCCACCAGCAGTCCAAACAGGGGAAACTATGGCTACACCTTC
cdr3_aa: CATSSPNRGNYGYTF

d_call: .
j_call: TRBJ1-1
v_call: TRBV30
clone_size: .
cdr3_length: 11
cdr3_nt: TGTGCCTGGAGTGAGGCAGGGGTAGCTTTCTTT
cdr3_aa: CAWSEAGVAFF

d_call: TRBD2
j_call: TRBJ2-1
v_call: TRBV6-5
clone_size: many
cdr3_length: 16
cdr3_nt: TGTGCCAGCAGTTACCGGGGACTAGCGTTCTACAATGAGCAGTTCTTC
cdr3_aa: CASSYRGLAFYNEQFF

d_call: .
j_call: TRBJ2-7
v_call: TRBV5-4
clone_size: .
cdr3_length: 16
cdr3_nt: TGTGCCAGCACTGAGGGTCCGGGGGCGATATCCTACGAGCAGTACTTC
cdr3_aa: CASTEGPGAISYEQYF

d_call: TRBD2
j_call: TRBJ2-2
v_call: TRBV13
clone_size: .
cdr3_length: 17
cdr3_nt: TGTGCCAGCAGCTTAGGGGCGGGAGCGGTTCTCACCGGGGAGCTGTTTTTT
cdr3_aa: CASSLGAGAVLTGELFF

d_call: TRBD1
j_call: TRBJ2-2
v_call: TRBV9
clone_size: .
cdr3_length: 16
cdr3_nt: TGTGCCAGCAGCTCTCGACAGGGGGCGAACACCGGGGAGCTGTTTTTT
cdr3_aa: CASSSRQGANTGELFF

d_call: .
j_call: TRBJ1-2
v_call: TRBV6-5
clone_size: .
cdr3_length: 12
cdr3_nt: TGTGCCAGCACGCAGGGCAACTATGGCTACACCTTC
cdr3_aa: CASTQGNYGYTF

d_call: TRBD2
j_call: TRBJ2-3
v_call: TRBV11-1
clone_size: .
cdr3_length: 18
cdr3_nt: TGTGCCAGCAGCTTTTCGTCTAGCGGGAGAGTACGGACAGATACGCAGTATTTT
cdr3_aa: CASSFSSSGRVRTDTQYF

d_call: .
j_call: TRBJ2-2
v_call: TRBV5-4
clone_size: once
cdr3_length: 14
cdr3_nt: TGTGCCAGCAGCGCAGACCTTTCGAGCGGGGAGCTGTTTTTT
cdr3_aa: CASSADLSSGELFF

d_call: TRBD2
j_call: TRBJ2-3
v_call: TRBV5-1
clone_size: .
cdr3_length: 15
cdr3_nt: TGCGCCAGCAAGACTAGCGGGGACTACACAGATACGCAGTATTTT
cdr3_aa: CASKTSGDYTDTQYF

d_call: .
j_call: TRBJ2-7
v_call: TRBV28
clone_size: .
cdr3_length: 12
cdr3_nt: TGTGCCAGCAGTTCCTCCCCAGTAGAGCAGTACTTC
cdr3_aa: CASSSSPVEQYF

d_call: TRBD2
j_call: TRBJ2-3
v_call: TRBV2
clone_size: .
cdr3_length: 15
cdr3_nt: TGTGCCAGCAGGGTCGGGACTAGCGCCACAGATACGCAGTATTTT
cdr3_aa: CASRVGTSATDTQYF

d_call: .
j_call: TRBJ2-2
v_call: TRBV9
clone_size: .
cdr3_length: 13
cdr3_nt: TGTGCCAGCAGCGGGTCTTTCAAACGGGAGCTGTTTTTT
cdr3_aa: CASSGSFKRELFF

d_call: .
j_call: TRBJ2-3
v_call: TRBV6-5
clone_size: .
cdr3_length: 15
cdr3_nt: TGTGCCAGCAAAGGGACTCCCCTTAGCACAGATACGCAGTATTTT
cdr3_aa: CASKGTPLSTDTQYF

d_call: .
j_call: TRBJ2-5
v_call: TRBV28
clone_size: .
cdr3_length: 14
cdr3_nt: TGTGCCAGCAGTTTGAGAGTATTCCAAGAGACCCAGTACTTC
cdr3_aa: CASSLRVFQETQYF

d_call: TRBD1
j_call: TRBJ2-4
v_call: TRBV28
clone_size: .
cdr3_length: 16
cdr3_nt: TGTGCCAGCAGTCGCGCCGGGACAGGCGGTCGGAACATTCAGTACTTC
cdr3_aa: CASSRAGTGGRNIQYF

d_call: TRBD1
j_call: TRBJ2-1
v_call: TRBV29-1
clone_size: .
cdr3_length: 13
cdr3_nt: TGCAGCTCCCTGGACAGGAACTCCAATGAGCAGTTCTTC
cdr3_aa: CSSLDRNSNEQFF

d_call: .
j_call: TRBJ2-2
v_call: TRBV2
clone_size: .
cdr3_length: 15
cdr3_nt: TGTGCCAGCAGTGCGGAGGGGCTCGGCACCGGGGAGCTGTTTTTT
cdr3_aa: CASSAEGLGTGELFF

d_call: .
j_call: TRBJ1-1
v_call: TRBV6-5
clone_size: .
cdr3_length: 15
cdr3_nt: TGTGCCAGCAGCTCCGGGGTAGGCGGTATGTTGTGGGCTTTCTTT
cdr3_aa: CASSSGVGGMLWAFF

d_call: .
j_call: TRBJ2-7
v_call: TRBV11-3
clone_size: few
cdr3_length: 14
cdr3_nt: TGTGCCAGCAGATCGACCCGGGACGCTTACGAGCAGTACTTC
cdr3_aa: CASRSTRDAYEQYF

d_call: .
j_call: TRBJ1-3
v_call: TRBV15
clone_size: .
cdr3_length: 15
cdr3_nt: TGTGCCACACCGCAACATTCTATGGGAGGAAACACCATATATTTT
cdr3_aa: CATPQHSMGGNTIYF

d_call: .
j_call: TRBJ2-7
v_call: TRBV19
clone_size: .
cdr3_length: 14
cdr3_nt: TGTGCCAGTAGTGTTCGGACAGAGGCCTACGAGCAGTACTTC
cdr3_aa: CASSVRTEAYEQYF

d_call: .
j_call: TRBJ2-1
v_call: TRBV19
clone_size: .
cdr3_length: 13
cdr3_nt: TGTGCCAGTAGTATAAATGCGGACAATGAGCAGTTCTTC
cdr3_aa: CASSINADNEQFF

d_call: .
j_call: TRBJ1-5
v_call: TRBV28
clone_size: once
cdr3_length: 17
cdr3_nt: TGTGCCACTAACGACGGGACAACGATCCTTAGCAATCAGCCCCAGCATTTT
cdr3_aa: CATNDGTTILSNQPQHF

d_call: .
j_call: TRBJ1-5
v_call: TRBV6-5
clone_size: medium-sized
cdr3_length: 14
cdr3_nt: TGTGCCAGCAGCCCGGACAGTAGCAATCAGCCCCAGCATTTT
cdr3_aa: CASSPDSSNQPQHF

d_call: .
j_call: TRBJ1-2
v_call: TRBV18
clone_size: .
cdr3_length: 15
cdr3_nt: TGTGCCAGCTCACCACGAGGGGATTCAAACTATGGCTACACCTTC
cdr3_aa: CASSPRGDSNYGYTF

d_call: .
j_call: TRBJ1-3
v_call: TRBV11-2
clone_size: .
cdr3_length: 12
cdr3_nt: TGTGCCAGCAGCTTCTGGTCGGGGGCGGTATATTTT
cdr3_aa: CASSFWSGAVYF

d_call: .
j_call: TRBJ1-1
v_call: TRBV29-1
clone_size: .
cdr3_length: 11
cdr3_nt: TGCAGCGTTGAGGTCTCGGACCAAGCTTTCTTT
cdr3_aa: CSVEVSDQAFF

d_call: TRBD1
j_call: TRBJ1-2
v_call: TRBV28
clone_size: .
cdr3_length: 13
cdr3_nt: TGTGCCAGCAGTACGGGACAGGGCTATGGCTACACCTTC
cdr3_aa: CASSTGQGYGYTF

d_call: .
j_call: TRBJ1-1
v_call: TRBV2
clone_size: .
cdr3_length: 13
cdr3_nt: TGTGCCAGCAACGTCAACCTCGGGGGTAAAGCTTTCTTT
cdr3_aa: CASNVNLGGKAFF

d_call: TRBD1
j_call: TRBJ2-2
v_call: TRBV5-1
clone_size: .
cdr3_length: 16
cdr3_nt: TGCGCCAGCAGCGCCGGGACAGGGGGCAAGACCGGGGAGCTGTTTTTT
cdr3_aa: CASSAGTGGKTGELFF

d_call: TRBD2
j_call: TRBJ2-1
v_call: TRBV18
clone_size: .
cdr3_length: 16
cdr3_nt: TGTGCCAGCTCACCACCGGCCGGGAGGACTTACAATGAGCAGTTCTTC
cdr3_aa: CASSPPAGRTYNEQFF

d_call: .
j_call: TRBJ2-7
v_call: TRBV11-3
clone_size: .
cdr3_length: 14
cdr3_nt: TGTGCCAGCAGCTTAGATGGGAACGTTGAGCGGCAGTACTTC
cdr3_aa: CASSLDGNVERQYF

d_call: .
j_call: TRBJ1-5
v_call: TRBV28
clone_size: once
cdr3_length: 19
cdr3_nt: TGTGCCAGCAGCCGTGGGGCAGGATCAACAGGGACCAGCAATCAGCCCCAGCATTTT
cdr3_aa: CASSRGAGSTGTSNQPQHF

d_call: .
j_call: TRBJ2-5
v_call: TRBV6-6
clone_size: once
cdr3_length: 13
cdr3_nt: TGTGCCAGCAGTTACACCGCCAAAGAGACCCAGTACTTC
cdr3_aa: CASSYTAKETQYF

d_call: TRBD1
j_call: TRBJ1-5
v_call: TRBV28
clone_size: once
cdr3_length: 18
cdr3_nt: TGTGCCAGCAGGGGGACAGGCGGGCTGGGGTATAGCAATCAGCCCCAGCATTTT
cdr3_aa: CASRGTGGLGYSNQPQHF

d_call: TRBD2
j_call: TRBJ2-3
v_call: TRBV18
clone_size: .
cdr3_length: 16
cdr3_nt: TGTGCCAGCTCAGCGTTGGATAGCGGGAGTCAAGATACGCAGTATTTT
cdr3_aa: CASSALDSGSQDTQYF

d_call: .
j_call: TRBJ2-7
v_call: TRBV7-8
clone_size: .
cdr3_length: 13
cdr3_nt: TGTGCCAGCAGCTTGACAGATTCCTACGAACAGTACTTC
cdr3_aa: CASSLTDSYEQYF

d_call: .
j_call: TRBJ2-1
v_call: TRBV5-1
clone_size: .
cdr3_length: 13
cdr3_nt: TGCGCCAGCAGCTTGGCCATTCGGGCTAATCAGTTCTTC
cdr3_aa: CASSLAIRANQFF

d_call: .
j_call: TRBJ2-2
v_call: TRBV6-6
clone_size: .
cdr3_length: 15
cdr3_nt: TGTGCCAGCAGTTACTCGACGGGGTACACCGGGGAGCTGTTTTTT
cdr3_aa: CASSYSTGYTGELFF

d_call: .
j_call: TRBJ2-3
v_call: TRBV19
clone_size: few
cdr3_length: 14
cdr3_nt: TGTGCCAGTAGTATCAGGGTGGACGCAGATACGCAGTATTTT
cdr3_aa: CASSIRVDADTQYF

d_call: TRBD1
j_call: TRBJ2-6
v_call: TRBV4-1
clone_size: .
cdr3_length: 16
cdr3_nt: TGCGCCAGCAGCCGCGTTACAGGGGTAGGGGCCAACGTCCTGACTTTC
cdr3_aa: CASSRVTGVGANVLTF

d_call: TRBD2
j_call: TRBJ2-3
v_call: TRBV4-2
clone_size: .
cdr3_length: 19
cdr3_nt: TGTGCCAGCAGCCAAGATCCCCTGACTAGCGGGAGGGCCCGGGATACGCAGTATTTT
cdr3_aa: CASSQDPLTSGRARDTQYF

d_call: .
j_call: TRBJ1-5
v_call: TRBV12-5
clone_size: .
cdr3_length: 14
cdr3_nt: TGTGCTAGCGATACTCAGGTCCTCGACCAGCCCCAGCATTTT
cdr3_aa: CASDTQVLDQPQHF

d_call: .
j_call: TRBJ1-5
v_call: TRBV6-6
clone_size: .
cdr3_length: 14
cdr3_nt: TGTGCCAGCATGAAGGGGGAGACGAATCAGCCCCAGCATTTT
cdr3_aa: CASMKGETNQPQHF

d_call: TRBD2
j_call: TRBJ2-1
v_call: TRBV4-2
clone_size: .
cdr3_length: 15
cdr3_nt: TGTGCCAGCAGCCAAGATGCGGGAGGGCCCAATGAGCAGTTCTTC
cdr3_aa: CASSQDAGGPNEQFF

d_call: TRBD2
j_call: TRBJ2-6
v_call: TRBV11-3
clone_size: .
cdr3_length: 15
cdr3_nt: TGTGCCAGCCGCATCGGGGGGTCTGGGGCCAACGTCCTGACTTTC
cdr3_aa: CASRIGGSGANVLTF

d_call: .
j_call: TRBJ1-1
v_call: TRBV29-1
clone_size: .
cdr3_length: 12
cdr3_nt: TGCAGCGTTCAGGGCTCCTACTTCGAAGCTTTCTTT
cdr3_aa: CSVQGSYFEAFF

d_call: .
j_call: TRBJ2-7
v_call: TRBV7-2
clone_size: .
cdr3_length: 13
cdr3_nt: TGTGCCAGCAGCACGGGACCAGTCTACGAGCAGTACTTC
cdr3_aa: CASSTGPVYEQYF

d_call: .
j_call: TRBJ2-2
v_call: TRBV2
clone_size: .
cdr3_length: 15
cdr3_nt: TGTGCCAGCAGAGATTTAGATTCGAACACCGGGGAGCTGTTTTTT
cdr3_aa: CASRDLDSNTGELFF

d_call: TRBD1
j_call: TRBJ2-7
v_call: TRBV4-2
clone_size: .
cdr3_length: 13
cdr3_nt: TGTGCCAGCAGGCGACAGGGTACCTACGAGCAGTACTTC
cdr3_aa: CASRRQGTYEQYF

d_call: TRBD2
j_call: TRBJ2-7
v_call: TRBV7-2
clone_size: .
cdr3_length: 14
cdr3_nt: TGTGCCAGCAGCCTTCAACTAGCGGGAGACGAGCAGTACTTC
cdr3_aa: CASSLQLAGDEQYF

d_call: .
j_call: TRBJ2-5
v_call: TRBV7-2
clone_size: .
cdr3_length: 16
cdr3_nt: TGTGCCAGCAGCCCAAGACGGTACCAGGACCAAGAGACCCAGTACTTC
cdr3_aa: CASSPRRYQDQETQYF

d_call: .
j_call: TRBJ1-3
v_call: TRBV2
clone_size: .
cdr3_length: 13
cdr3_nt: TGTGCCAGCAGGGGGGACTCTGGAAACACCATATATTTT
cdr3_aa: CASRGDSGNTIYF

d_call: .
j_call: TRBJ1-1
v_call: TRBV29-1
clone_size: .
cdr3_length: 12
cdr3_nt: TGCAGCGTTGCAGGGGCGAACACTGAAGCTTTCTTT
cdr3_aa: CSVAGANTEAFF

d_call: .
j_call: TRBJ2-5
v_call: TRBV28
clone_size: .
cdr3_length: 15
cdr3_nt: TGTGCCAGCAGTTCCCGCGGGACAAATCAAGAGACCCAGTACTTC
cdr3_aa: CASSSRGTNQETQYF

d_call: .
j_call: TRBJ2-2
v_call: TRBV28
clone_size: .
cdr3_length: 13
cdr3_nt: TGTGCCAGCAGTTTAGCGGGAACCGGGGAGCTGTTTTTT
cdr3_aa: CASSLAGTGELFF

d_call: .
j_call: TRBJ2-7
v_call: TRBV21-1
clone_size: few
cdr3_length: 15
cdr3_nt: TGTGCCAGCAGCAGGGAGGCTAGAAAGGGCTACGAGCAGTACTTC
cdr3_aa: CASSREARKGYEQYF

d_call: TRBD1
j_call: TRBJ2-7
v_call: TRBV15
clone_size: .
cdr3_length: 16
cdr3_nt: TGTGCCACCAGCAGGAAGTTGGGGACAGGTCCGTACGAGCAGTACTTC
cdr3_aa: CATSRKLGTGPYEQYF